This T cell receptor (beta chain) was identified in a study of shared clonotypes between healthy human individuals. Data came from immunoSEQ multiplex PCR; TCRdb stores just in-frame clones and leaves some out. In the table there are 2 million to 3 million clones, over 85% of which are singletons. This clone came up once. The junction does not match germline at one end; this may be a read error. The germline CDR1 and CDR2 sequences are SSHAT and FNYEAQ (reference sequence). The CDR3 runs 18 residues. The sequence came from a man aged 18 to 35 in good health. The chain is built from TRBV7-7 and TRBJ2-5; 9 bases align to TRBD1. The sequencing sample was made of naive CD4+ T cells sorted from blood. Subset of the sample: CD45RA+ positively selected. CDR3 amino acids: CASSSSWSQGAPQETQYF. In DNA form, the CDR3 reads TGTGCTAGCAGCTCTAGTTGGTCACAGGGGGCGCCCCAAGAGACCCAGTACTTC.